This T cell receptor beta chain was sequenced in a study of identical twins. This clonotype came up many times. TCRdb used MiXCR to reprocess the 5' RACE reads, holding one entry per CDR3 protein. Among 700,000 or so distinct CDR3 sequences listed, over 8.5% were seen once. Looked up from germline, CDR1 is LGHNA and CDR2 is YNFKEQ. The CDR3 length is 14 residues. V lost 0 bases to trimming and J lost 4 bases, with 8 bases between them. These data also featured in a second study, about yellow fever vaccine responses in identical twins.

The origin of this receptor is a woman under 30 in good health. The chain employs TRBV4-2 and TRBJ2-3; D call uncertain. Sequencing used PBMCs. In nucleotides, the CDR3 is TGTGCCAGCAGCCAAGACCGGGCCGCAGATACGCAGTATTTT. It specifies CASSQDRAADTQYF.